A selection of T cell receptor beta chains follows, all from one sample in a study of blood T cell repertoires in COVID-19. The protocol was immunoSEQ multiplex PCR, while the TCRdb copy is restricted to in-frame clones and leaves out a portion. In the table there are some 140,000 clones, around 80% of which are singletons. Specimen: peripheral blood. Source of these receptors: a man aged 60-69 years who had recovered from COVID-19. Each CDR3 is given with its conserved first and last residue. A D gene is named only where the DNA matches it firmly. Size tells how often a clone was seen (once, few, many) or the class of an expanded clone, and some rows leave it out.

TRBV6-5	.	once	TRBJ2-7	TGTGCCAGCAGTATCGACAGGATTTCCTACGAGCAGTACTTC	CASSIDRISYEQYF
TRBV24-1	.	.	TRBJ2-7	TGTGCCACCAGCAAGATTAAGCGCGAGCAGTACTTC	CATSKIKREQYF
TRBV7-2	.	.	TRBJ2-1	TGTGCCAGCAGTTGGCGGAATGAGCAGTTCTTC	CASSWRNEQFF
TRBV28	.	few	TRBJ1-1	TGTGCCAGCGGTCAAGGACTAGCTGGGAACACTGAAGCTTTCTTT	CASGQGLAGNTEAFF
TRBV28	.	.	TRBJ1-2	TGTGCCAGCGAGGCAGCGGGCGGCTACACCTTC	CASEAAGGYTF
TRBV5-4	TRBD2	.	TRBJ2-1	TGTGCCAGCAGCTCCCGTCGGCTAGCGGGGTTTCATGAGCAGTTCTTC	CASSSRRLAGFHEQFF
TRBV11-2	.	.	TRBJ2-7	TGTGCCAGCAGCTTAACCCGGCAGGGAATCGAGCAGTACTTC	CASSLTRQGIEQYF
TRBV4-3	TRBD2	.	TRBJ2-1	TGCGCCAGCAGCCAAGAACTAGCGGGTGGGAGAAGTGAGCAGTTCTTC	CASSQELAGGRSEQFF
TRBV28	.	.	TRBJ2-6	TGTGCCAGCAGTTTAATTGGCAGCTCTGGGGCCAACGTCCTGACTTTC	CASSLIGSSGANVLTF
TRBV6-5	TRBD1	.	TRBJ1-2	TGTGCCAGCACGCGGACAGGCCCTAACTATGGCTACACCTTC	CASTRTGPNYGYTF
TRBV7-9	.	.	TRBJ2-5	TGTGCCAGCAGCTTTCGGGGCCAAGAGACCCAGTACTTC	CASSFRGQETQYF
TRBV9	TRBD1	.	TRBJ1-1	TGTGCCAGCAGCGTTTCAGGGGGCCCGGGCACTGAAGCTTTCTTT	CASSVSGGPGTEAFF
TRBV30	.	.	TRBJ2-3	TGTGCCTGGAGGCGGGGCGGGATTGGGGATACGCAGTATTTT	CAWRRGGIGDTQYF
TRBV6-5	TRBD2	.	TRBJ2-2	TGTGCCAGCTATCCAGCGGGACCCACCGGGGAGCTGTTTTTT	CASYPAGPTGELFF
TRBV18	TRBD1	.	TRBJ1-2	TGTGCCAGCTCACCACCGGGGACAGGGAACTATGGCTACACCTTC	CASSPPGTGNYGYTF
TRBV20-1	.	.	TRBJ2-3	TGCAGTAGGACAGTGCAGGATACGCAGTATTTT	CSRTVQDTQYF
TRBV7-2	TRBD1	.	TRBJ2-3	TGTGCCAGCAGCGGACAGGGGGCTAGCACAGATACGCAGTATTTT	CASSGQGASTDTQYF
TRBV21-1	.	few	TRBJ2-3	TGTGCCAGCAGCAGGCGGCGGTCGCCGGCCTCGGCAGATACGCAGTATTTT	CASSRRRSPASADTQYF
TRBV29-1	.	.	TRBJ1-1	TGCAGCGTTGGCAGGGAAATGAACACTGAAGCTTTCTTT	CSVGREMNTEAFF
TRBV5-5	TRBD1	.	TRBJ2-7	TGTGCCAGCAGCGACCGGGACAGGGGGTCCTACGAGCAGTACTTC	CASSDRDRGSYEQYF
TRBV5-1	TRBD1	.	TRBJ1-4	TGCGCCAGCAGCATGGGGGGACAGCCTAATGAAAAACTGTTTTTT	CASSMGGQPNEKLFF
TRBV2	TRBD2	.	TRBJ2-7	TGTGCCAGCTCGGGAGGGGGTTCCTACGAGCAGTACTTC	CASSGGGSYEQYF
TRBV19	.	.	TRBJ1-2	TGTGCCAGTTCCGGGAGCTTTGGCTACACCTTC	CASSGSFGYTF
TRBV18	.	.	TRBJ2-3	TGTGCCAGCTCACCGGAGGACAGAATGATGACAGATACGCAGTATTTT	CASSPEDRMMTDTQYF
TRBV28	.	many	TRBJ2-5	TGTGCCAGCAGTTCCTGGCCCACGGGGACCCAGTACTTC	CASSSWPTGTQYF
TRBV27	TRBD2	.	TRBJ2-3	TGTGCCAGCCTTAATCTAGCGGGGGGGTTCACAGATACGCAGTATTTT	CASLNLAGGFTDTQYF
TRBV20-1	.	.	TRBJ2-5	TGCAGTAATGTAGATCGGGGGACCCAGTACTTC	CSNVDRGTQYF
TRBV6-4	.	many	TRBJ2-2	TGTGCCAGCAGGGGAGTTTGGAACACCGGGGAGCTGTTTTTT	CASRGVWNTGELFF
TRBV28	.	once	TRBJ1-4	TGTGCCAGCAGCCTCCCCAACGCCGGGGCTAATGAAAAACTGTTTTTT	CASSLPNAGANEKLFF
TRBV3-1/TRBV3-2	.	.	TRBJ1-6	TGTGCCAGCAGCCAGGGCAGGGGAAGTTCACCCCTCCACTTT	CASSQGRGSSPLHF
TRBV4-3	.	few	TRBJ1-5	TGCGCCAGCAGCCAAGACGCGTATCGGGGTCAGCCCCAGCATTTT	CASSQDAYRGQPQHF
TRBV18	TRBD1	.	TRBJ1-1	TGTGCCAGCTCGTCCGGGACAGGGTTGACTGAAGCTTTCTTT	CASSSGTGLTEAFF
TRBV5-6	TRBD1	.	TRBJ1-3	TGTGCCAGCAGCTTGGCCGGGACAGGTCGAAACACCATATATTTT	CASSLAGTGRNTIYF
TRBV4-1	.	.	TRBJ2-1	TGCGCCAGCAGCCAAGAAGGCTCGGGAGCGGTGTCCTACAATGAGCAGTTCTTC	CASSQEGSGAVSYNEQFF
TRBV7-8	TRBD1	.	TRBJ1-5	TGTGCCAGCAGCTTGGGGACAGGGAGCAATCAGCCCCAGCATTTT	CASSLGTGSNQPQHF
TRBV4-3	TRBD2	few	TRBJ2-3	TGCGCCAGCAGCCCAGAGCCCGGGGGGGTGGGAGATACGCAGTATTTT	CASSPEPGGVGDTQYF
TRBV6-1	.	.	TRBJ1-2	TGTGCCAGCAGTGAAGCGGGCGGGAGCTTCTATGGCTACACCTTC	CASSEAGGSFYGYTF
TRBV30	TRBD1	.	TRBJ1-4	TGTGCCTGGAGGGAACAGGGGGTGGAAAAACTGTTTTTT	CAWREQGVEKLFF
TRBV5-4	TRBD2	.	TRBJ2-7	TGTGCCAGCAGCTTGGGGACTAGCGGGAATGCCTACGAGCAGTACTTC	CASSLGTSGNAYEQYF
TRBV3-1/TRBV3-2	.	.	TRBJ1-2	TGTGCCAGCAGCCAAGGGGCCAACGGCTACACCTTC	CASSQGANGYTF
TRBV4-3	.	.	TRBJ2-3	TGCGCCAGCAGCCAAGATCGCTCGGGAGATACGCAGTATTTT	CASSQDRSGDTQYF
TRBV7-9	.	.	TRBJ1-6	TGTGCCACCACTAAAGGGGCAGGGTCACCCCTCCACTTT	CATTKGAGSPLHF
TRBV6-5	.	few	TRBJ1-6	TGTGCCAGCAGCCTGTATAGCTCCTATAATTCACCCCTCCACTTT	CASSLYSSYNSPLHF
TRBV28	.	.	TRBJ2-7	TGTGCCAGCAGTTCATTAGACACCCCAGGCTACGAGCAGTACTTC	CASSSLDTPGYEQYF
TRBV11-3	TRBD2	.	TRBJ2-3	TGTGCCAGCAGCTCGAGCGGGGGCAGCACAGATACGCAGTATTTT	CASSSSGGSTDTQYF
TRBV18	.	.	TRBJ2-2	TGTGCCAGCTCACCGGTCAGGGATGCCGGGGAGCTGTTTTTT	CASSPVRDAGELFF
TRBV5-1	TRBD1	.	TRBJ1-3	TGCGCCAGCAGCCGGGACAGGGGGACCCTCTCTGGAAACACCATATATTTT	CASSRDRGTLSGNTIYF
TRBV7-2	TRBD1	.	TRBJ1-5	TGTGCCAGCAGCCCTGGGACAGGGGGTAGGCAGCCCCAGCATTTT	CASSPGTGGRQPQHF
TRBV30	.	.	TRBJ2-7	TGTGCCTGGATGATACGGGGGACCTCCTACGAGCAGTACTTC	CAWMIRGTSYEQYF
TRBV3-1/TRBV3-2	.	.	TRBJ1-2	TGTGCCAGCAGCCAAGTACAGGGTTTACATGGCTACACCTTC	CASSQVQGLHGYTF
TRBV15	TRBD2	.	TRBJ2-1	TGTGCCACCAGCAGAGATCGAACTAGCGGCAATGAGCAGTTCTTC	CATSRDRTSGNEQFF
TRBV6-4	TRBD2	many	TRBJ2-1	TGTGCCAGCAGTGACGCGGGGGGGGACTACAATGAGCAGTTCTTC	CASSDAGGDYNEQFF
TRBV30	.	few	TRBJ1-6	TGTGCCTGGGCAAGGGGGAGGGATTCACCCCTCCACTTT	CAWARGRDSPLHF